Sequencing of this TCR beta chain was carried out in a study of CXCR3-negative and CXCR3-positive naive CD8 T cells. Study overall: With about 1.5 +/- 0.3 million reads per library, the TRB reads numbered around 140 million in total.

Sorts performed in triplicate captured 320,000 or so cells each from every CD8+ T cell subset. Through 5' RACE with UMI labels, the TRB cDNA libraries were prepared. TCRdb re-called the 5' RACE reads; every CDR3 protein appears as one record, without DNA. The sample data list approximately 60,000 distinct CDR3 sequences. CDR3 length equals 19 residues. The germline CDR1 and CDR2 sequences are LNHDA and SQIVND (reference sequence). Study observations and caveats: Comparably high diversity marked both naive subsets, whereas memory CD8+ cells had much lower diversity. Most assays used freshly isolated PBMCs, as cryopreservation partially reduced CXCR3.

In the case of this clonotype: Its antigen is unknown.

Sequenced material: memory CD8+ T cells from blood. This clonotype was sampled from a human donor in good health. Some clones in this sample may be carry-over from other donors' samples. The chain recombines TRBV19 with TRBJ2-4; TCRdb calls TRBD1, which cannot be checked without DNA. CDR3 protein: CASSNRDTTRLLAKNIQYF.